This is a list of T cell receptor beta chains from one sample in a study of identical twins. TCRdb reprocessed the 5' RACE reads via MiXCR and lists one record per CDR3 protein. The sample has roughly 1.6 million distinct CDR3 sequences; about 31% are singletons. The sample was cord blood. Receptors originate from a newborn girl in good health. The CDR3 runs from the conserved cysteine through the conserved F or W. A D gene is named only where the DNA matches it firmly. For some rows the clone size is stated as once, few or many, or as a class when expanded; others skip it.

j_gene	abundance	v_gene	d_gene	CDR3nt	CDR3aa
TRBJ2-5	.	TRBV5-1	TRBD2	TGCGCCAGCAGCCCTGAACCAGCGGGGCGCCAAGGGACCCAGTACTTC	CASSPEPAGRQGTQYF
TRBJ1-1	few	TRBV6-5	TRBD1	TGTGCCAGCAGTTACTTAGGACAGGGGATCACTGAAGCTTTCTTT	CASSYLGQGITEAFF
TRBJ1-1	few	TRBV10-3	TRBD1	TGTGCCATCAGGGGGGGACAGGGCTACACTGAAGCTTTCTTT	CAIRGGQGYTEAFF
TRBJ1-6	few	TRBV5-4	.	TGTGCCAGCAGCTTGAGTCCCTCAAGGGATTCACCCCTCCACTTT	CASSLSPSRDSPLHF
TRBJ2-1	few	TRBV6-5	TRBD1	TGTGCCAGCAGTTACCTCGGGACAGGGGACAATGAGCAGTTCTTC	CASSYLGTGDNEQFF
TRBJ1-1	few	TRBV20-1	.	TGCAGTGCTAGACTTTCGCCGGACACTGAAGCTTTCTTT	CSARLSPDTEAFF
TRBJ2-7	few	TRBV5-5	.	TGTGCCAGCAGCATGACCCGTTTCGAGCAGTACTTC	CASSMTRFEQYF
TRBJ2-1	few	TRBV2	TRBD2	TGTGCCAGCAGCCCTCATAGGCGGGGGTATGAGCAGTTCTTC	CASSPHRRGYEQFF
TRBJ1-2	.	TRBV20-1	.	TGCAGTGCTAGGTCACCCAACTATGGCTACACCTTC	CSARSPNYGYTF
TRBJ2-1	.	TRBV11-2	TRBD2	TGTGCCAGCAGCCCTTTTTCCGGGACTAGATCTCGGATCCACAATGAGCAGTTCTTC	CASSPFSGTRSRIHNEQFF
TRBJ2-7	.	TRBV5-1	TRBD2	TGCGCCAGCGGCTTAGCTAGCGGATTCTACGAGCAGTACTTC	CASGLASGFYEQYF
TRBJ1-1	few	TRBV11-1	TRBD1	TGTGCCAGCAGCGGAGCAGGGGGAGACACTGAAGCTTTCTTT	CASSGAGGDTEAFF
TRBJ2-1	.	TRBV6-5	TRBD2	TGTGCCAGCATGGCGGGAGGGCTCTACAATGAGCAGTTCTTC	CASMAGGLYNEQFF
TRBJ2-7	many	TRBV12-3/TRBV12-4	.	TGTGCCAGCACCATAGGACGGACTTACGAGCAGTACTTC	CASTIGRTYEQYF
TRBJ1-6	.	TRBV15	.	TGTGCCACCAGCAGTCCGGGGTATAATTCACCCCTCCACTTT	CATSSPGYNSPLHF
TRBJ1-1	few	TRBV5-1	.	TGCGCCAGCAGCTTAGCTCCGACAGGGAACACTGAAGCTTTCTTT	CASSLAPTGNTEAFF
TRBJ1-1	.	TRBV28	.	TGTGCCAGCAGGTGGGCCCGGGGTAAAGCTTTCTTT	CASRWARGKAFF
TRBJ1-4	.	TRBV5-6	.	TGTGCCAGCAGCTTCTGGACGCCCAATGAAAAACTGTTTTTT	CASSFWTPNEKLFF
TRBJ2-1	.	TRBV20-1	TRBD2	TGCAGTGTTGGCGGGGGGGCGAATGAGCAGTTCTTC	CSVGGGANEQFF
TRBJ1-5	many	TRBV11-2	TRBD1	TGTGCCAGCAGCTCTGACAGGGGGCGCAATCAGCCCCAGCATTTT	CASSSDRGRNQPQHF
TRBJ2-5	few	TRBV24-1	TRBD1	TGTGCCACCAGTGACTTAAGACAGGGGCTCAATGAGCAGTACTTC	CATSDLRQGLNEQYF
TRBJ1-2	.	TRBV5-4	.	TGTGCCAGCAGCTTGGTGATGCGGGACTCCTATGGCTACACCTTC	CASSLVMRDSYGYTF
TRBJ1-2	many	TRBV2	.	TGTGCCAGCATACAGAACAGCGGCTATGGCTACACCTTC	CASIQNSGYGYTF
TRBJ2-3	few	TRBV18	.	TGTGCCAGCTCACCATCCGACGATACGCAGTATTTT	CASSPSDDTQYF
TRBJ2-3	many	TRBV9	TRBD2	TGTGCCAGCAGCCCGCTAGCGGGGTCTGGCACAGATACGCAGTATTTT	CASSPLAGSGTDTQYF
TRBJ1-6	few	TRBV25-1	.	TGTGCCAGCAGTGAAGGGGGAAGGCCCCTCCACTTT	CASSEGGRPLHF
TRBJ2-5	few	TRBV7-9	.	TGTGCCAGCAGCCAAACGAACAGGGTCCCTCTGAAAGAGACCCAGTACTTC	CASSQTNRVPLKETQYF
TRBJ2-1	.	TRBV4-2	TRBD2	TGTGCCAGCAGCCAATATACTAGCGGGGGATCCTACAATGAGCAGTTCTTC	CASSQYTSGGSYNEQFF
TRBJ1-6	.	TRBV5-1	.	TGCGCCAGCAGCTTGGGGATTGCACAGTATAATTCACCCCTCCACTTT	CASSLGIAQYNSPLHF
TRBJ2-7	.	TRBV12-5	.	TGTGCTAGTGGTCCTTCCCGGGACACCGCCTACGAGCAGTACTTC	CASGPSRDTAYEQYF
TRBJ2-7	.	TRBV6-6	.	TGTGCCAGCGCCTCCATGGACATCTCCTACGAGCAGTACTTC	CASASMDISYEQYF
TRBJ1-2	few	TRBV4-2	TRBD1	TGTGCCAGCAGCCAGAGAGACAGGGCCGGGGATGGGTATGGCTACACCTTC	CASSQRDRAGDGYGYTF
TRBJ1-5	.	TRBV15	TRBD1	TGTGCCACCAGCAGAAGGACAGGGAATCAGCCCCAGCATTTT	CATSRRTGNQPQHF
TRBJ1-5	.	TRBV5-1	.	TGCGCCAGCAGCTTGGAACAGGATCAGCCCCAGCATTTT	CASSLEQDQPQHF
TRBJ1-4	.	TRBV29-1	.	TGCAGCGTTGAAACCCACCTGGGGGGAAAGGTTAATGAAAAACTGTTTTTT	CSVETHLGGKVNEKLFF
TRBJ1-6	few	TRBV12-3/TRBV12-4	.	TGTGCCAGCAGTCCTATACAAGGGTCACCCCTCCACTTT	CASSPIQGSPLHF
TRBJ2-7	few	TRBV6-1	TRBD1	TGTGCCAGCAAGCCGGGACAGGGGTTTTACGAGCAGTACTTC	CASKPGQGFYEQYF
TRBJ2-7	many	TRBV6-5	.	TGTGCCAGCAGGGGTACAGGGTCCCATTTCTACGAGCAGTACTTC	CASRGTGSHFYEQYF
TRBJ2-7	.	TRBV25-1	TRBD1	TGTGCCAGCAAGGGGACAGGGTCGGACGAGCAGTACTTC	CASKGTGSDEQYF
TRBJ1-2	few	TRBV20-1	.	TGCAGTGCTCTCACTCCGCCCAGGAATGGCTACACCTTC	CSALTPPRNGYTF
TRBJ2-5	.	TRBV7-2	TRBD2	TGTGCCAGCAGCTTACAGGCGGGGAGGGGCCAAGAGACCCAGTACTTC	CASSLQAGRGQETQYF
TRBJ2-7	.	TRBV3-1	.	TGTGCCAGCAGCCAAGGGGAGGGGGTGCGGACCTACGAGCAGTACTTC	CASSQGEGVRTYEQYF
TRBJ1-2	many	TRBV9	.	TGTGCCAGCAGCAATGGGACATTGGGGTATGGCTACACCTTC	CASSNGTLGYGYTF
TRBJ2-7	.	TRBV12-3/TRBV12-4	TRBD2	TGTGCCAGCAGTATACGGACTAGCGGGGGCTACAATGAGCAGTACTTC	CASSIRTSGGYNEQYF
TRBJ2-1	.	TRBV6-5	.	TGTGCCAGCAGTTACCGGCAGCTACTTAACAATGAGCAGTTCTTC	CASSYRQLLNNEQFF
TRBJ2-3	few	TRBV7-7	.	TGTGCTAGCAGCTCCTCTCCGGGGGAGGACACAGATACGCAGTATTTT	CASSSSPGEDTDTQYF